The T cell receptor beta chain under discussion was sequenced for a study of blood T cells in healthy people across ages. PCR was performed a second time for about 7 to 12 cycles using a sample-barcoded 5' primer and a J-beta primer mix. MiXCR, applied by TCRdb to the 5' RACE reads, yields one record per CDR3 protein. Among roughly 1,800,000 distinct CDR3 sequences listed, about 50% were seen once. Germline-derived CDR1 and CDR2 are SGHDT and YYEEEE. V shed 3 bases, J shed 11 bases, and the junction held 13 bases outside the gene matches. This CDR3 has 14 amino acids. Every donor gave 9 to 10 milliliters of peripheral blood.

The source is a woman aged 40-49 years in good health. This sequence joins TRBV5-6 and TRBJ2-5; 7 bases fit TRBD1. The specimen sequenced was blood. The CDR3 here is CASSSQGTPSLQYF. The CDR3 nucleotides read TGTGCCAGCAGCTCACAGGGGACCCCCAGTTTGCAGTACTTC. The entire variable domain, with the rest obtained from reference TRBV5-6 and TRBJ2-5, is as follows: DAGVTQSPTHLIKTRGQQVTLRCSPKSGHDTVSWYQQALGQGPQFIFQYYEEEERQRGNFPDRFSGHQFPNYSSELNVNALLLGDSALYLCASSSQGTPSLQYFGPGTRLLVL.